The source of this T cell receptor beta chain is a study of T cell responses to AZD1222 COVID-19 vaccine. Study-wide context: Second-dose intervals of approximately 4 or approximately 12 weeks were pooled. Overall study results and limits: In a largely white British group with more females than males, clonal diversity was possibly underestimated. Among those given AZD1222, only five or six were seropositive at baseline.

Assay used: immunoSEQ multiplex PCR; TCRdb lists only in-frame clones, some missing. The data contain around 180,000 clones, around 92% of them singletons. The CDR3 has 14 amino acids. Germline V gene sequence: CDR1 LNHDA, CDR2 SQIVND (reference sequence). Comments on this clone: Its antigen is unknown.

Sequences were derived from peripheral blood, sampled on day 0 of AZD1222 vaccination. The sequence derives from an adult in good health. The gene calls are TRBV19 and TRBJ2-3; 8 nucleotides agree with TRBD2. CDR3 sequence (DNA): TGTGCTGCGGCCTCCAGCGGGGGATCAGATACGCAGTATTTT. It translates to CAAASSGGSDTQYF.